Given below is one TCR beta chain in context. Its antigen is currently unknown. Method: immunoSEQ multiplex PCR; TCRdb's copy keeps in-frame clones and lacks some. In the table there are approximately 72,000 clones, 84% of which are singletons. The record originates from a study of OX40 agonist ivuxolimab in advanced cancers. Study as a whole: Patients were treated with intravenous ivuxolimab, dosed at 0.01 to 10 mg/kg and infused every 2 weeks. Study-wide points: There was clonal expansion of CD4+ and CD8+ blood T cells by week 6 at 0.1 to 3.0 mg/kg.

CDR3 length equals 14 residues. Germline V gene lookup returns CDR1 SGHAT and CDR2 FQNNGV. V dropped 5 bases and J dropped 5 bases, with 15 bases sitting between them. The sequence came from an adult with an advanced solid tumor such as melanoma, head and neck, liver or kidney cancer. The chain uses TRBV11-2 and TRBJ1-1; D gene unclear. Specimen: CD4+ or CD8+ T cells sorted from blood, collected in a trial of the OX40 agonist ivuxolimab. CDR3 amino acids: CASSPGGVLTEAFF. The CDR3 bases are TGTGCCAGCAGCCCAGGCGGGGTATTAACTGAAGCTTTCTTT.